A selection of T cell receptor beta chains follows, all from one sample in a study of spatial heterogeneity in lung cancer. TCRdb re-called the 5' RACE reads with MiXCR, one entry per CDR3 protein. This table has about 9,500 distinct CDR3 sequences, around an eighth appearing once. The sequences come from lung tumor tissue, collected at surgery. Receptors originate from a male donor with early-stage non-small cell lung cancer. Each CDR3 is given with its conserved first and last residue. Fields, in order: J gene, D gene, V gene, clone size, CDR3 DNA, CDR3 protein. The D gene is left open where the match is weak. Size values are once, few and many counts, or a class for expanded clones, and some rows have none.

>TRBJ2-7|TRBD2|TRBV20-1|NA
TGCAGTGCTAGAGATCCTAGCGGGATAACCTACGAGCAGTACTTC
CSARDPSGITYEQYF
>TRBJ2-6|TRBD1|TRBV7-9|many
TGTGCCAGCAGCTCAGGACAGGGGGCGCTCACCAACGTCCTGACTTTC
CASSSGQGALTNVLTF
>TRBJ2-6|NA|TRBV5-6|medium-sized
TGTGCCAGCAGCTTGGGGCAGGCCAACGTCCTGACTTTC
CASSLGQANVLTF
>TRBJ1-2|NA|TRBV6-5|many
TGTGCCAGCAGTTACTCGCCCCCGAACTATGGCTACACCTTC
CASSYSPPNYGYTF
>TRBJ1-1|TRBD1|TRBV5-1|many
TGCGCCAGCAGCCTCCAGGGGGCTATCGGGAACACTGAAGCTTTCTTT
CASSLQGAIGNTEAFF
>TRBJ1-5|NA|TRBV7-9|many
TGTGCCAGCAGCTTACCGGGTCAGCCCCAGCATTTT
CASSLPGQPQHF
>TRBJ2-6|NA|TRBV3-1|medium-sized
TGTGCCAGCAGCCGAAGGACTGGGGCCAACGTCCTGACTTTC
CASSRRTGANVLTF
>TRBJ1-3|TRBD1|TRBV27|NA
TGTGCCAGCAGTTTAGGGTCGGGACAGCAAGTTCTAAATGGAAACACCATATATTTT
CASSLGSGQQVLNGNTIYF
>TRBJ1-3|NA|TRBV3-1|many
TGTGCCAGCAGCCAAGGCAGGGGTAGAGGAAACACCATATATTTT
CASSQGRGRGNTIYF
>TRBJ1-1|NA|TRBV12-3/TRBV12-4|medium-sized
TGTGCCAGCAGTTTCCAGGGGCAGAGCACTGAAGCTTTCTTT
CASSFQGQSTEAFF
>TRBJ2-7|TRBD1|TRBV27|many
TGTGCCAGCAGTCCGCCCCGGGACAGGTTTTCGGTCGAGCAGTACTTC
CASSPPRDRFSVEQYF
>TRBJ1-1|NA|TRBV5-1|medium-sized
TGCGCCAGCAGCTTGACAGGGAACACTGAAGCTTTCTTT
CASSLTGNTEAFF